These 11 T cell receptor beta chains originate from one sample sequenced in a study of T cell responses to AZD1222 COVID-19 vaccine. TCRdb's table, derived via immunoSEQ multiplex PCR, lists solely in-frame clones and lacks some. The sample records 150,000 to 200,000 clones, about nine tenths being singletons. The sequenced sample was peripheral blood, obtained on day 0 of AZD1222 vaccination. These receptors were taken from an adult in good health.

V usage is TRBV2 and J usage is TRBJ2-5; 8 nucleotides line up with TRBD1. This CDR3 is built from 15 residues. CDR1 and CDR2 (germline): SNHLY, FYNNEI. With V trimmed by 8 bases and J by 2 bases, 10 bases remained unmatched. The DNA of the CDR3 is TGTGCCAGCCCTGACCCCGGGACAGGACAAGAGACCCAGTACTTC. This sequence encodes CASPDPGTGQETQYF.

CDR3 coding DNA: TGTGCCAGCAGTGCACTAGCGGACAGGGATGAGCAGTTCTTC. It encodes CASSALADRDEQFF. V usage is TRBV2 and J usage is TRBJ2-1, with D possibly being TRBD1 or TRBD2 (8 bases each). This CDR3 is built from 14 residues. Germline lookup yields CDR1 SNHLY and CDR2 FYNNEI. The V end was cut by 4 bases, the J end by 8 bases, with 15 bases between.

V gene TRBV19 combines with J gene TRBJ1-2; D might be TRBD1 (5 bases). The V end was cut by 5 bases, the J end by 6 bases, with 22 bases between. Germline values: CDR1 LNHDA, CDR2 SQIVND (reference sequence). The CDR3 contains 16 residues. CDR3: CASSVPGTHPVDGYTF. CDR3 in DNA: TGTGCCAGTAGTGTTCCCGGGACTCACCCGGTCGATGGCTACACCTTC.

This chain links TRBV7-2 with TRBJ2-5; a possible D gene is TRBD1 (7 bases). Germline assignment: CDR1 SGHTA and CDR2 FQGNSA. The CDR3 length is 15 residues. V was trimmed by 6 bases and J by 2 bases, leaving 16 bases between them. The CDR3 protein is CASRPGDSSQETQYF. CDR3 bases: TGTGCCAGCAGGCCGGGGGACAGTTCACAAGAGACCCAGTACTTC.

The chain carries TRBV6-2 or TRBV6-3 and TRBJ2-7; 11 bases are a match to TRBD2. The trim removed 6 bases at V and 0 bases at J, leaving 7 bases unmatched. The CDR3 extends over 16 amino acids. Germline CDR1 and CDR2: MNHEY and SVGEGT. The chain's CDR3 is CASSRSGTSGSYEQYF. The CDR3 DNA reads TGTGCCAGCAGCCGATCCGGGACTAGCGGCTCCTACGAGCAGTACTTC.

V usage is TRBV7-2 and J usage is TRBJ2-2, with 7 bases that match TRBD1. In germline, CDR1 is SGHTA, CDR2 FQGNSA. The CDR3 extends over 15 amino acids. The J segment lost 7 bases and the V segment lost 3 bases, leaving 8 bases of the junction unmatched. The CDR3 sequence is CASSFYRGSNGELFF. The CDR3 region has the DNA TGTGCCAGCAGCTTCTACAGGGGATCTAACGGGGAGCTGTTTTTT.

This sequence joins TRBV6-2 or TRBV6-3 and TRBJ1-1; TRBD1 might be the D (6 bases). This CDR3 comprises 16 residues. Germline loops: CDR1 MNHEY, CDR2 SVGEGT. Trimming shortened V by 5 bases and J by 0 bases, and 16 bases separated the two germline ends. Here the CDR3 DNA reads TGTGCCAGCAGTATGGGGGGGCCGAAAATGAACACTGAAGCTTTCTTT. It translates to CASSMGGPKMNTEAFF.

The gene calls are TRBV6-2 or TRBV6-3 and TRBJ1-6; D perhaps matches TRBD1 (5 bases). V lost 2 bases, J lost 7 bases, and 12 bases lay in between. This CDR3 contains 15 residues. The germline CDR1 and CDR2 sequences are MNHEY and SVGEGT. CDR3 residues: CASSYMQGGNSPLHF. The CDR3 DNA follows: TGTGCCAGCAGTTACATGCAGGGAGGGAATTCACCCCTCCACTTT.

This sequence joins TRBV10-3 and TRBJ1-5; D is possibly TRBD1 (5 bases). CDR3 size: 14 residues. The germline V gene encodes CDR1 ENHRY and CDR2 SYGVKD. V was clipped by 0 bases and J by 4 bases, with 7 bases between them. This CDR3 is CAISESKGNQPQHF. The CDR3 DNA is TGTGCCATCAGTGAGTCGAAGGGGAATCAGCCCCAGCATTTT.

The V gene is TRBV5-1, the J gene TRBJ2-2; 8 nucleotides align to TRBD1. V was clipped by 4 bases and J by 3 bases; unmatched bases: 5. In germline, CDR1 is SGHRS, CDR2 YFSETQ. The CDR3 consists of 15 residues. The CDR3 DNA is TGCGCCAGCAGCGGACAGGGTGGGGACACCGGGGAGCTGTTTTTT. It translates to CASSGQGGDTGELFF.

The chain combines TRBV4-2 with TRBJ1-2; TRBD1 is a possible D gene (6 bases). CDR1 LGHNA and CDR2 YNFKEQ come from the germline V gene. Trimming shortened V by 4 bases and J by 4 bases, and 13 bases separated the two germline ends. This CDR3 is built from 14 residues. The DNA for the CDR3 is TGTGCCAGCAGCCCCACAGGGTTCCTCTATGGCTACACCTTC. This sequence encodes CASSPTGFLYGYTF.